A single sample is the source of the 30 T cell receptor beta chains below, sequenced in a study of blood T cell repertoires in COVID-19. Assay used: immunoSEQ multiplex PCR; TCRdb lists only in-frame clones, some missing. Here the sample spans some 380,000 clones, roughly 86% being singletons. The sequenced sample was peripheral blood. All receptors derive from a human donor with acute or convalescent COVID-19. The donor label of this sample is uncertain.

The DNA of the CDR3 is TGTGCCAGCAGCTTAGGAGGGTACGGCACCGGGGAGCTGTTTTTT. Residues: CASSLGGYGTGELFF. The genes are TRBV5-5 and TRBJ2-2, with D perhaps TRBD2 (6 bases). The CDR3 has 15 residues. Germline lookup yields CDR1 SGHKS and CDR2 YYEKEE (reference sequence). V was cut by 2 bases and J by 4 bases, with 12 bases left in between.

The V call is TRBV7-2, the J call TRBJ1-1, with D perhaps TRBD1 (5 bases). Trimming left V 5 bases short and J 6 bases short, with 16 bases between. This CDR3 spans 14 amino acids. Germline V lookup: CDR1 SGHTA, CDR2 FQGNSA. CDR3 in DNA: TGTGCCAGCAGCCCAGTCCACAGGTTTCCTGAAGCTTTCTTT. This gives the protein CASSPVHRFPEAFF.

This clone was counted only a few times. CDR3 bases: TGTGCCAGCTCACCAGCTAGCGGGAGGGAGCAGTACTTC. Amino acids: CASSPASGREQYF. The gene calls are TRBV18 and TRBJ2-7, with 11 bases fitting TRBD2. CDR3 length: 13 amino acids. The V gene's germline CDR1 is KGHSH and CDR2 LQKENI. V was clipped by 2 bases and J by 7 bases; unmatched bases: 1.

This clone was seen more than once but under ten times. V usage is TRBV13 and J usage is TRBJ1-1; 9 nucleotides align to TRBD1. V shed 4 bases and J 6 bases; nucleotides not matched to a gene: 6. The CDR3 length is 14 residues. The germline gives CDR1 PRHDT, CDR2 FYEKMQ (reference sequence). CDR3 region: CASSWDRVRAEAFF. CDR3 in DNA: TGTGCCAGCAGCTGGGACAGGGTCAGGGCTGAAGCTTTCTTT.

This clone was counted between two and nine times. V usage is TRBV2 and J usage is TRBJ1-1; TRBD1 matches at 9 bases. The CDR3 is 15 residues long. CDR1 and CDR2 (germline): SNHLY, FYNNEI. V was clipped by 5 bases and J by 0 bases; unmatched bases: 4. The DNA for the CDR3 is TGTGCCAGCAGTCTGAGACAGGGGGTGAACACTGAAGCTTTCTTT. The encoded protein is CASSLRQGVNTEAFF. Full variable domain (rest looked up from reference TRBV2 and TRBJ1-1): EPEVTQTPSHQVTQMGQEVILRCVPISNHLYFYWYRQILGQKVEFLVSFYNNEISEKSEIFDDQFSVERPDGSNFTLKIRSTKLEDSAMYFCASSLRQGVNTEAFFGQGTRLTVV.

The chain recombines TRBV3-1 (or the pseudogene TRBV3-2) with TRBJ1-2; D is possibly TRBD1 (5 bases). Trimming took 2 bases from V and 8 from J, leaving 15 bases between them. This CDR3 contains 14 residues. CDR1 is LGHDT, CDR2 YNNKEL, per germline (reference sequence). The CDR3 DNA follows: TGTGCCAGCAGCCAACCCGGAGGGGCTGGCGGCTACACCTTC. Translation: CASSQPGGAGGYTF.

This chain links TRBV6-5 with TRBJ1-1, with TRBD1 matching over 7 bases. V lost 4 bases, J lost 7 bases, and 6 bases stayed unmatched. CDR3 length: 13 amino acids. CDR1 is MNHEY, CDR2 SVGAGI, per germline. CDR3 coding DNA: TGTGCCAGCAGTTTCGGACAGGCGGGTGAAGCTTTCTTT. Encoded protein: CASSFGQAGEAFF.

This clone was recorded only once. This chain uses TRBV27 with TRBJ2-7, with D possibly TRBD2 on 5 matching bases. Trimming removed 7 bases from V and 2 bases from J, with 15 bases in between. The CDR3 has 14 amino acids. CDR1 is MNHEY and CDR2 is SMNVEV in the germline V gene (reference sequence). CDR3 loop: CASTLRGPPYEQYF. CDR3 coding DNA: TGTGCCAGCACTCTGAGAGGGCCCCCCTACGAGCAGTACTTC.

The V call is TRBV7-9, the J call TRBJ2-7; 12 bases agree with TRBD2. CDR1 is SEHNR and CDR2 is FQNEAQ in the germline V gene (reference sequence). J was trimmed by 1 base and V by 6 bases; bases with no gene match: 10. This CDR3 comprises 17 residues. In DNA form, the CDR3 reads TGTGCCAGCAGTCTAAAGCTCGGACTAGCGGGATCCTACGAGCAGTACTTC. This encodes CASSLKLGLAGSYEQYF.

V usage is TRBV10-3 and J usage is TRBJ1-6; tentative D call: TRBD1 (5 bases). Germline values: CDR1 ENHRY, CDR2 SYGVKD. The CDR3 has 14 residues. Trimming cost V 0 bases and J 10 bases, with 10 bases left between them. CDR3 DNA: TGTGCCATCAGTGAGTCAAGGGGAAAGTCACCCCTCCACTTT. Translated, it gives CAISESRGKSPLHF.

The V gene is TRBV19, the J gene TRBJ2-3; the D is unclear. This CDR3 contains 14 residues. The ends were cut back, 6 bases at V and 2 bases at J, with 12 bases in the middle. The germline V gene has CDR1 LNHDA and CDR2 SQIVND (reference sequence). In DNA form, the CDR3 reads TGTGCCAGTAGCGGCGGCCACCACACAGATACGCAGTATTTT. Protein: CASSGGHHTDTQYF.

The chain joins TRBV2 to TRBJ1-5; TRBD1 matches at 9 bases. The CDR3 contains 15 residues. CDR1 SNHLY and CDR2 FYNNEI come from the germline V gene. Trimming removed 7 bases from V and 0 bases from J; junction bases left unmatched: 4. The CDR3 bases are TGTGCCAGCACACAGGGGGCCAATAGCAATCAGCCCCAGCATTTT. Protein: CASTQGANSNQPQHF.

The chain couples TRBV6-5 to TRBJ2-7; D is unclear. The CDR3 spans 13 residues. Germline loops: CDR1 MNHEY, CDR2 SVGAGI. V was cut by 6 bases and J by 3 bases, with 12 bases left in between. CDR3 nucleotides: TGTGCCAGCAGCCTGGTCCTCGGCTACGAGCAGTACTTC. Translating gives CASSLVLGYEQYF.

This clone has just a few counts. The chain has TRBV5-1 and TRBJ2-1, with TRBD2 identical over 8 bases. The CDR3 covers 19 residues. V shed 2 bases, J shed 5 bases, and the junction held 18 bases outside the gene matches. Germline CDR1 reads SGHRS; CDR2 reads YFSETQ. For the CDR3, the DNA is TGCGCCAGCAGCTTAGGGGTTTTACGGGGGGGCGGTAAACACAATGAGCAGTTCTTC. This gives the protein CASSLGVLRGGGKHNEQFF. Full variable domain (rest looked up from reference TRBV5-1 and TRBJ2-1): KAGVTQTPRYLIKTRGQQVTLSCSPISGHRSVSWYQQTPGQGLQFLFEYFSETQRNKGNFPGRFSGRQFSNSRSEMNVSTLELGDSALYLCASSLGVLRGGGKHNEQFFGPGTRLTVL.

The CDR3 is CASSRAGVWNQADTQYF. The CDR3 DNA reads TGTGCCAGCAGCAGAGCGGGAGTATGGAATCAGGCAGATACGCAGTATTTT. This chain joins TRBV3-1 (or the pseudogene TRBV3-2) and TRBJ2-3; 8 bases line up with TRBD2. Trimming took 5 bases from V and 4 from J; bases not matched to a gene: 14. Germline CDR1 and CDR2: LGHDT and YNNKEL (reference sequence). The CDR3 covers 17 residues.

The rearrangement uses TRBV25-1 and TRBJ2-4; D possibly corresponds to TRBD1 (5 bases). Germline CDR1 reads MGHDK; CDR2 reads SYGVNS. CDR3 length: 14 residues. Trimming shortened V by 3 bases and J by 8 bases, and 14 bases separated the two germline ends. CDR3 sequence reads: CASSDRSEGDIQYF. DNA for the CDR3: TGTGCCAGCAGTGACAGATCCGAAGGGGACATTCAGTACTTC.

The V and J genes are TRBV7-9 and TRBJ2-1; the match to TRBD2 covers 14 bases. Germline V CDR1 and CDR2: SEHNR, FQNEAQ (reference sequence). The trim removed 6 bases at V and 8 bases at J, leaving 9 bases unmatched. CDR3 length equals 16 residues. CDR3: CASRSAGLAGADEQFF. CDR3 DNA: TGTGCCAGCAGGTCCGCGGGACTAGCGGGGGCAGATGAGCAGTTCTTC.

The chain joins TRBV5-1 to TRBJ1-2; 8 bases map to TRBD1. There are 18 residues in the CDR3. V was pared by 2 bases and J by 6 bases, with 18 bases of the junction left unmatched. Looked up from germline, CDR1 is SGHRS and CDR2 is YFSETQ. The CDR3 region is CASSFTSGTGIFGDGYTF. CDR3 nucleotide sequence: TGCGCCAGCAGCTTTACATCCGGGACAGGTATATTCGGCGATGGCTACACCTTC.

V gene TRBV2 combines with J gene TRBJ1-1, with D uncertain. Germline V gives CDR1 SNHLY, CDR2 FYNNEI. CDR3 size: 14 residues. Trimming removed 7 bases at V and 4 bases at J, with 16 bases between. CDR3 DNA sequence: TGTGCCAGCACGGGATCCAGGTGGAGCACTGAAGCTTTCTTT. Its translation is CASTGSRWSTEAFF.

This chain uses TRBV13 with TRBJ2-2; 8 bases line up with TRBD1. Germline V gives CDR1 PRHDT, CDR2 FYEKMQ (reference sequence). The trim removed 5 bases at V and 4 bases at J, leaving 9 bases unmatched. The CDR3 spans 16 residues. The CDR3 protein is CASSPKQGVRTGELFF. The CDR3 DNA reads TGTGCCAGCAGCCCTAAACAGGGGGTTCGCACCGGGGAGCTGTTTTTT.

The chain uses TRBV4-2 and TRBJ2-1, with 8 bases aligning to TRBD1. Germline CDR1 reads LGHNA; CDR2 reads YNFKEQ. With 3 bases clipped from V and 3 bases from J, the junction kept 10 bases outside the gene matches. The CDR3 extends over 17 amino acids. The CDR3 bases are TGTGCCAGCAGCCACCCTCTCAGGGGGCCCGGCTACAATGAGCAGTTCTTC. Translating gives CASSHPLRGPGYNEQFF.

This clone was recorded a few times. The chain is built from TRBV12-3 or TRBV12-4 and TRBJ1-2, with D perhaps matching TRBD1 (5 bases). The CDR3 has 13 residues. The ends were cut back, 6 bases at V and 8 bases at J, with 16 bases in the middle. The CDR3 coding sequence is TGTGCCAGCAGATACTCAGGGAGGCAGGGCTACACCTTC. It is translated as CASRYSGRQGYTF.

This chain uses TRBV19 with TRBJ1-1; no firm D call. This CDR3 has 12 amino acids. Trimming shortened V by 8 bases and J by 5 bases, and 12 bases separated the two germline ends. Germline V lookup: CDR1 LNHDA, CDR2 SQIVND (reference sequence). In DNA, the CDR3 is TGTGCCAGTGGGGAGTCGGGTACTGAAGCTTTCTTT. The encoded protein is CASGESGTEAFF.

J is TRBJ1-6 and V is TRBV6-5, with D tentatively TRBD1 (5 bases). Germline CDR1 is MNHEY and CDR2 is SVGAGI. CDR3 length equals 16 residues. With 0 bases removed from V and 8 bases from J, the gap between germline ends came to 14 bases. The CDR3 loop reads CASSYSGGRRDSPLHF. The CDR3 nucleotides are TGTGCCAGCAGTTACTCGGGGGGTAGGAGGGATTCACCCCTCCACTTT.

The chain employs TRBV5-4 and TRBJ2-1; 9 bases align to TRBD1. V lost 2 bases to trimming and J lost 5 bases; unmatched junction nucleotides: 5. Germline-derived CDR1 and CDR2 are SGHNT and YYREEE (reference sequence). CDR3 length: 15 residues. This CDR3 is CASSFGTGRNNEQFF. CDR3 nucleotide sequence: TGTGCCAGCAGCTTCGGGACAGGGCGAAACAATGAGCAGTTCTTC.

This chain joins TRBV4-2 and TRBJ2-7, with TRBD1 matching 9 bases. Unmatched junction bases numbered 4, after V lost 2 bases and J lost 5 bases. This CDR3 is built from 14 residues. Germline V gene data show CDR1 as LGHNA and CDR2 as YNFKEQ. The CDR3 sequence is CASSQRTGADEQYF. As DNA, the CDR3 is TGTGCCAGCAGCCAACGGACAGGGGCTGACGAGCAGTACTTC.

The chain is built from TRBV5-1 and TRBJ2-5, with D perhaps TRBD2 (5 bases). V was cut by 4 bases and J by 2 bases, with 15 bases left in between. This CDR3 region has 15 residues. Germline V gives CDR1 SGHRS, CDR2 YFSETQ. CDR3 sequence (DNA): TGCGCCAGCAGCGCGGGCACGGCGCCACAAGAGACCCAGTACTTC. It translates to CASSAGTAPQETQYF.

V gene TRBV4-1 combines with J gene TRBJ2-4, with 7 nucleotides matching TRBD1. The germline V gene encodes CDR1 MGHRA and CDR2 YSYEKL. The V and J ends lost 3 bases and 6 bases, in that order; junction bases with no gene match: 11. This CDR3 contains 16 residues. CDR3 bases: TGCGCCAGCAGCCAGATCCCAGGGACAGTCCTAAACATTCAGTACTTC. Encoded protein: CASSQIPGTVLNIQYF.

The chain has TRBV6-5 and TRBJ2-7, with D uncertain. The V end lost 6 bases, the J end lost 4 bases, and 7 bases lay between the germline ends. The germline V gene encodes CDR1 MNHEY and CDR2 SVGAGI. The length of the CDR3 is 11 residues. The CDR3 is CASRDTYEQYF. CDR3 sequence (DNA): TGTGCCAGCAGAGATACATACGAGCAGTACTTC.

The chain uses TRBV5-1 and TRBJ2-1; 7 positions match TRBD2. V was pared by 1 base and J by 4 bases, with 5 bases of the junction left unmatched. Germline V gene data show CDR1 as SGHRS and CDR2 as YFSETQ. The CDR3 contains 15 residues. The CDR3 nucleotides read TGCGCCAGCAGCTTGATCAGCGGGGTTTACAATGAGCAGTTCTTC. This encodes CASSLISGVYNEQFF.